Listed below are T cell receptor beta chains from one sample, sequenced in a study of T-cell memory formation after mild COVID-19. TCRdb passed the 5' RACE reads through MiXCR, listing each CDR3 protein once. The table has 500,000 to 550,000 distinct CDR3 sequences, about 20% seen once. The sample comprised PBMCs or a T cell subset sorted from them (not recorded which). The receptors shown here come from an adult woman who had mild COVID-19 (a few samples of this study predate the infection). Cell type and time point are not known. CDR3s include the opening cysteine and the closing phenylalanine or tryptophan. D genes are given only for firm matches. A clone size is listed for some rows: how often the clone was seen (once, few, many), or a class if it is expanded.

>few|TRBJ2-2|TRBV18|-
CASSSTIRDKPTGELFF
TGTGCCAGCTCATCCACAATCCGGGACAAGCCCACCGGGGAGCTGTTTTTT
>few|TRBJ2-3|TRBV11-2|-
CASSWRLSTDTQYF
TGTGCCAGCAGCTGGCGACTGAGCACAGATACGCAGTATTTT
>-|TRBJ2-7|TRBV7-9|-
CASSSIDWSSYEQYF
TGTGCCAGCAGCTCCATCGACTGGAGCTCCTACGAGCAGTACTTC
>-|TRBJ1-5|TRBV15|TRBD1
CATSSQQGLGFLQHF
TGTGCCACCAGCAGTCAACAGGGGTTGGGGTTCCTTCAGCATTTT
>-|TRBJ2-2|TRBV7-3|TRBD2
CASSREGSNTGELFF
TGTGCCAGCAGCCGGGAGGGGTCGAACACCGGGGAGCTGTTTTTT
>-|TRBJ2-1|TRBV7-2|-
CASGFGQPNEQFF
TGTGCCAGTGGGTTCGGGCAGCCTAATGAGCAGTTCTTC
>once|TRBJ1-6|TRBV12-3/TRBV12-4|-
CASSFRVSSYSPLHF
TGTGCCAGCAGTTTTCGGGTGTCCAGCTATTCACCCCTCCACTTT
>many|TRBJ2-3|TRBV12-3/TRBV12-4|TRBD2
CASSSGTSGRTDTQYF
TGTGCCAGCAGTTCCGGGACTAGCGGGAGAACAGATACGCAGTATTTT
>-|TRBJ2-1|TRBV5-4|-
CASSISYNEQFF
TGTGCCAGCAGCATTTCCTACAATGAGCAGTTCTTC
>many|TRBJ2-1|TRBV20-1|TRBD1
CSATERGRLDNEQFF
TGCAGTGCAACAGAGAGGGGGCGGTTGGACAATGAGCAGTTCTTC
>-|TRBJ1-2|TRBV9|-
CASSVGSNYGYTF
TGTGCCAGCAGCGTAGGATCTAACTATGGCTACACCTTC
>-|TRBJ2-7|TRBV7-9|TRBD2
CASSPSEGLAGGEQYF
TGTGCCAGCAGTCCAAGTGAAGGGCTAGCGGGAGGCGAGCAGTACTTC
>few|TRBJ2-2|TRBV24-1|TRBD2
CATSGLAGGTGELFF
TGTGCCACCAGCGGACTAGCGGGAGGCACCGGGGAGCTGTTTTTT
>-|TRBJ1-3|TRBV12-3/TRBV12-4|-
CASSPPDSPRNTIYF
TGTGCCAGCAGTCCGCCGGACAGTCCCCGAAACACCATATATTTT
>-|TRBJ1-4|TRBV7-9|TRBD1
CASSPGDRVANEKLFF
TGTGCCAGCAGCCCCGGGGACAGGGTAGCGAATGAAAAACTGTTTTTT
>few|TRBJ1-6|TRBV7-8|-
CASSPELLSSPLHF
TGTGCCAGCAGCCCGGAGTTGCTGAGTTCACCCCTCCACTTT
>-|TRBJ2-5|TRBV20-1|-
CSASPGSHF
TGCAGTGCTAGTCCTGGGTCGCACTTC
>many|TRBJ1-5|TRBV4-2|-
CASARVGDSNQPQHF
TGTGCCAGCGCCCGAGTGGGGGATAGCAATCAGCCCCAGCATTTT